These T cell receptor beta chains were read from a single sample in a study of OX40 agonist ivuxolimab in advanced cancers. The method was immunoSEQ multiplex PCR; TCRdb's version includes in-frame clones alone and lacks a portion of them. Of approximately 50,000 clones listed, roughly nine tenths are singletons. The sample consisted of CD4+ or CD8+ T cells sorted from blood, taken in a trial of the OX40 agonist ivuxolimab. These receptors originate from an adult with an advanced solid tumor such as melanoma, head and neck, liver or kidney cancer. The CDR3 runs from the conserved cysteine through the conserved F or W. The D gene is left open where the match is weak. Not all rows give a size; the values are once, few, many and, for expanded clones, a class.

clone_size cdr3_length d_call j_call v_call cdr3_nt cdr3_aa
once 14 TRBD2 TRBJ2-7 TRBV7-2 TGTGCCAGCAGCTCCTCCCCCGGGACTACGAAGCAGTACTTC CASSSSPGTTKQYF
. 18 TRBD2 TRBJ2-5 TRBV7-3 TGTGCCAGCAGCTCCGGGACTAGCGGGAGTACGACCCAAGAGACCCAGTACTTC CASSSGTSGSTTQETQYF
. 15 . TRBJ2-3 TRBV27 TGTGCCAGCAGTTTTTTCAGAACCAGCACAGATACGCAGTATTTT CASSFFRTSTDTQYF
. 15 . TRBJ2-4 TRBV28 TGTGCCAGCAGTTATAAAGAGAGGGTCAAAAACATTCAGTACTTC CASSYKERVKNIQYF
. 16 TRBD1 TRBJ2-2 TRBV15 TGTGCCACCAGCAGCCCTGACAGGGAAGTCACCGGGGAGCTGTTTTTT CATSSPDREVTGELFF
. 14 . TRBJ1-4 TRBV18 TGTGCCAGCTCACCACCGGCAGATAATGAAAAACTGTTTTTT CASSPPADNEKLFF
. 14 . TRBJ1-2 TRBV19 TGTGCCAGTAGTATACAGGACAAAAACTATGGCTACACCTTC CASSIQDKNYGYTF
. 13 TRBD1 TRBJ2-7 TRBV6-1 TGTGCCACGGCGGACAGGGGAGTTGACGAGCAGTACTTC CATADRGVDEQYF
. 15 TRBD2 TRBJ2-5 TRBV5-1 TGCGCCAGCAGCTTGGTGACGGGAGGCCAAGAGACCCAGTACTTC CASSLVTGGQETQYF
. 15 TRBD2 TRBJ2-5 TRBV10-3 TGTGCCATCAGAGATAGCGGGATAGGAAGGGAGACCCAGTACTTC CAIRDSGIGRETQYF
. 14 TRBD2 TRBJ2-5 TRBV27 TGTGCCAGCAGCCAAGCGGGAGTAGGCGAGACCCAGTACTTC CASSQAGVGETQYF
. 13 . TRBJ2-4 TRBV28 TGTGCCAGCAGGAAGATAGCCAAAAACATTCAGTACTTC CASRKIAKNIQYF
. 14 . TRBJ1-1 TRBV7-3 TGTGCCAGCAGCTTAACTGGTCTGAACACTGAAGCTTTCTTT CASSLTGLNTEAFF
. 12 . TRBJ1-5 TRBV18 TGTGCCAGCTCACCGAGCAATCAGCCCCAGCATTTT CASSPSNQPQHF
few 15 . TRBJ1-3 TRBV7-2 TGTGCCAGCGGGGAGAGGGGGGCGAGTGGAAACACCATATATTTT CASGERGASGNTIYF
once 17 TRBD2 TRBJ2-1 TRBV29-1 TGCAGCGTTGTGGGACTAGCGGGACAGAGCTCCTACAATGAGCAGTTCTTC CSVVGLAGQSSYNEQFF
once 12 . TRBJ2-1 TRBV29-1 TGCAGCGTTCTAAGGGACTACAATGAGCAGTTCTTC CSVLRDYNEQFF
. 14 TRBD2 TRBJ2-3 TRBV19 TGTGCCAGTAGGGCTAGCGGAGACACAGATACGCAGTATTTT CASRASGDTDTQYF
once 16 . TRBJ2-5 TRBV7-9 TGTGCCAGCAGCTTCGGCACGGGGGCTTTTGGGGAGACCCAGTACTTC CASSFGTGAFGETQYF
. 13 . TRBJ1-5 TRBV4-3 TGCGCCAGCAGCCAAGAGGCGAGTCAGCCCCAGCATTTT CASSQEASQPQHF
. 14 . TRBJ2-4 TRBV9 TGTGCCAGCAGCCCGACTGGGGGGCAAAACATTCAGTACTTC CASSPTGGQNIQYF
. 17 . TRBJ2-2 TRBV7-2 TGTGCCAGCAGCCCATCCGGTGGAAGCGGACACACCGGGGAGCTGTTTTTT CASSPSGGSGHTGELFF